Below, 8 T cell receptor beta chains from the same sample are listed, as sequenced in a study of cytomegalovirus exposure and HLA in healthy donors. Use of 60 Vbeta and 13 Jbeta primers characterized the PCR. Assay: immunoSEQ multiplex PCR; the TCRdb copy retains only in-frame clones and omits some. The table records about 150,000 clones, 70% to 85% of them present only once. Source material: PBMCs. All receptors derive from a man aged 30 to 45 in good health and CMV-seronegative.

V gene TRBV28 combines with J gene TRBJ2-7; D is perhaps TRBD2 (5 bases). CDR1 and CDR2 (germline): MDHEN, SYDVKM. Trimming cost V 6 bases and J 3 bases, with 9 bases left between them. This CDR3 is 12 amino acids long. CDR3 in amino acids: CASSPGYYEQYF. The CDR3 region has the DNA TGTGCCAGCAGCCCGGGGTACTACGAGCAGTACTTC.

J is TRBJ1-1 and V is TRBV19; 7 nucleotides match TRBD1. Per the germline V gene, CDR1 is LNHDA and CDR2 is SQIVND (reference sequence). Unmatched junction bases numbered 10, after V lost 6 bases and J lost 3 bases. This CDR3 has 15 amino acids. The CDR3 nucleotides are TGTGCCAGTAGCAGAGGCTACAGGGGTGACACTGAAGCTTTCTTT. Its translation: CASSRGYRGDTEAFF.

J is TRBJ1-1 and V is TRBV9; the D is unclear. Per the germline V gene, CDR1 is SGDLS and CDR2 is YYNGEE. The CDR3 is 11 residues long. V lost 5 bases, J lost 4 bases, and 6 bases lay in between. The CDR3 nucleotides read TGTGCCAGCAGTCCTCTCACTGAAGCTTTCTTT. Encoded protein: CASSPLTEAFF.

This clone was seen a few times. V and J are TRBV15 and TRBJ2-1; TRBD2 aligns across 8 bases. This CDR3 is 15 amino acids long. Per germline, CDR1 LNHNV and CDR2 YYDKDF (reference sequence). V lost 1 base and J lost 2; bases outside the gene matches: 1. The CDR3 DNA reads as TGTGCCACCAGCAGAGTAGCGGGGCCCTACAATGAGCAGTTCTTC. Protein: CATSRVAGPYNEQFF.

The chain recombines TRBV7-3 with TRBJ2-3; no clear D gene. V was pared by 2 bases and J by 0 bases, with 9 bases between. CDR3 length: 15 amino acids. The germline V gene encodes CDR1 SGHTA and CDR2 FQGTGA. The CDR3 sequence: CASSLSGESTDTQYF. CDR3 coding DNA: TGTGCCAGCAGCTTATCCGGAGAAAGCACAGATACGCAGTATTTT.

The V and J genes are TRBV2 and TRBJ2-1; perhaps TRBD1 as D (5 bases). This CDR3 comprises 13 residues. Deletions cut 4 bases from V and 4 bases from J, with 8 bases between. Germline V gene lookup returns CDR1 SNHLY and CDR2 FYNNEI. The CDR3 sequence: CASSGGGYNEQFF. CDR3 coding DNA: TGTGCCAGCAGTGGGGGCGGATACAATGAGCAGTTCTTC.

This CDR3 is CASSEDRTPIGEQFF. The CDR3 bases are TGTGCCAGCAGTGAAGACAGGACCCCAATCGGTGAGCAGTTCTTC. The chain combines TRBV2 with TRBJ2-1, with D possibly matching TRBD1 (5 bases). The CDR3 sequence is 15 residues long. The germline gives CDR1 SNHLY, CDR2 FYNNEI. Between the trimmed V and J ends, which lost 1 base and 9 bases, there was a span of 16 bases. Using reference TRBV2 and TRBJ2-1 for the parts outside the CDR3, the full variable domain is EPEVTQTPSHQVTQMGQEVILRCVPISNHLYFYWYRQILGQKVEFLVSFYNNEISEKSEIFDDQFSVERPDGSNFTLKIRSTKLEDSAMYFCASSEDRTPIGEQFFGPGTRLTVL.

The chain joins TRBV4-3 to TRBJ2-3, with D possibly being TRBD2 (5 bases). The CDR3 consists of 15 residues. Germline V gives CDR1 LGHNA, CDR2 YSLEER. V lost 0 bases and J 6 bases, leaving 13 bases between the germline ends. The CDR3: CASSQEVRERDTQYF. CDR3 nucleotides: TGCGCCAGCAGCCAAGAAGTAAGGGAGAGGGATACGCAGTATTTT.